The sequence of this T cell receptor beta chain was determined in a study of blood T cell repertoires in COVID-19. Study-wide background: Sites across the United States, Italy and Spain contributed samples from acute and convalescent COVID-19. The analysed material was cDNA or gDNA that came from T cells, B-cell-depleted T cells, or PBMCs.

V lost 3 bases and J lost 8, with 14 bases in between. This CDR3 is 14 amino acids long. Germline lookup yields CDR1 SGHNT and CDR2 YYREEE (reference sequence). Under the authors' procedure: The authors estimated nucleated cell counts from reference gene primer amplification. TCRdb's copy holds only in-frame clones and misses some; the assay was immunoSEQ multiplex PCR. V and J calls and clone size are those listed in that table; D and trimming were worked out from the DNA. This table has about 120,000 clones, around 86% appearing once. The clonotype was recovered from a man aged 35-49 years with acute or convalescent COVID-19. The V gene is TRBV5-4, the J gene TRBJ1-4, with D possibly TRBD1 on 6 matching bases. Specimen: peripheral blood. As DNA, the CDR3 is TGTGCCAGCAGCTCCGGACAGAGCCGGGAAAAACTGTTTTTT. It translates to CASSSGQSREKLFF.